Presented here are 2 T cell receptor beta chains from one specimen sequenced in a study of identifying expanded T cells in peripheral blood. Produced via immunoSEQ multiplex PCR; TCRdb's table is partial and in-frame only. The table has around 100,000 clones, approximately 89% seen once. Input material: blood. All receptors come from a person between 18 and 75 years old in good health.

The V call is TRBV28, the J call TRBJ2-5, with 8 bases identical to TRBD2. The V segment lost 11 bases and the J segment 6 bases; nucleotides outside the gene matches: 8. The CDR3 has 12 residues. Germline V lookup: CDR1 MDHEN, CDR2 SYDVKM. The CDR3 loop reads CALGGEGKTQYF. As DNA, the CDR3 is TGTGCCCTCGGGGGGGAGGGGAAGACCCAGTACTTC. The whole variable domain, filled in from reference TRBV28 and TRBJ2-5, reads DVKVTQSSRYLVKRTGEKVFLECVQDMDHENMFWYRQDPGLGLRLIYFSYDVKMKEKGDIPEGYSVSREKKERFSLILESASTNQTSMYLCALGGEGKTQYFGPGTRLLVL.

The chain is built from TRBV7-2 and TRBJ2-5; TRBD1 agrees at 7 bases. The trim removed 4 bases at V and 2 bases at J, leaving 10 bases unmatched. The CDR3 is made up of 16 amino acids. From germline, CDR1 is SGHTA and CDR2 FQGNSA. The CDR3 protein is CASSSTTGAAQETQYF. The DNA of the CDR3 is TGTGCCAGCAGCTCGACCACAGGGGCAGCACAAGAGACCCAGTACTTC.